Presented here are 30 T cell receptor beta chains from one specimen sequenced in a study of PD-1 blockade in classical Hodgkin lymphoma. Relapses following autologous stem cell transplantation were seen in all patients, with brentuximab vedotin exposure varying. Repertoires were generated with immunoSEQ multiplex PCR, while TCRdb's copy carries only in-frame clones and drops some. The profile shows roughly 28,000 clones, about four fifths of them singletons. The sequenced sample was peripheral blood mononuclear cells (PBMCs), obtained before the second cycle of nivolumab. These receptors were taken from a human donor with classical Hodgkin lymphoma.

This clone was seen just once. This sequence joins TRBV10-1 and TRBJ1-1; D is unresolved. CDR1 and CDR2 (germline): WNHNN, SYGVQD (reference sequence). V was pared by 7 bases and J by 6 bases, with 15 bases between. The CDR3 has 13 residues. The CDR3 spells CASMVLRHAEAFF. In DNA, the CDR3 is TGCGCCAGCATGGTTCTCCGGCACGCTGAAGCTTTCTTT.

The chain couples TRBV5-1 to TRBJ1-1, with D unresolved. The germline gives CDR1 SGHRS, CDR2 YFSETQ. The CDR3 runs to 13 residues. Trimming removed 4 bases at V and 0 bases at J, with 7 bases between. CDR3 amino acids: CASSLHMNTEAFF. The CDR3 nucleotides are TGCGCCAGCAGCCTCCACATGAACACTGAAGCTTTCTTT.

The chain has TRBV19 and TRBJ2-3; either TRBD1 or TRBD2 may supply D (5 bases each). The CDR3 is 13 residues long. V shed 9 bases and J shed 3 bases, with 13 bases lying between them. CDR1 is LNHDA, CDR2 SQIVND, per germline (reference sequence). CDR3 residues: CASRDRTTDTQYF. The CDR3 bases are TGTGCCAGCCGGGACCGCACAACAGATACGCAGTATTTT.

This clone was seen once. The junction departs from germline at one end; a sequencing error may be responsible. The gene calls are TRBV7-7 and TRBJ2-1; no clear D gene. The length of the CDR3 is 13 residues. The germline V gene encodes CDR1 SSHAT and CDR2 FNYEAQ (reference sequence). The CDR3 sequence: CASSLDTYNEQFF. CDR3 coding DNA: TGTGCTAGCAGCTTAGACACCTACAATGAGCAGTTCTTC.

This chain connects TRBV12-5 to TRBJ2-5, with D uncertain. The CDR3 is 12 amino acids. Trimming removed 1 base at V and 5 bases at J, with 5 bases between. In germline, CDR1 is LGHNT, CDR2 FRNRAP. CDR3 bases: TGTGCTAGTGGTTTGGGTTCTGAGACCCAGTACTTC. It specifies CASGLGSETQYF.

The V and J genes are TRBV7-7 and TRBJ2-5; D could derive from TRBD1 or TRBD2 (5 bases each). Trimming pared 1 base from V and 10 bases from J, leaving 13 bases between. The CDR3 has 13 residues. Germline V lookup: CDR1 SSHAT, CDR2 FNYEAQ (reference sequence). The CDR3 DNA is TGTGCCAGCAGCTTAGTAGGGGCCGGGGACCAGTACTTC. Its protein product is CASSLVGAGDQYF.

This chain joins TRBV28 and TRBJ2-7, with D possibly TRBD1 on 9 matching bases. The germline V and J ends were trimmed by 6 bases and 3 bases, with 18 bases remaining between them. This CDR3 comprises 15 residues. Germline V CDR1 and CDR2: MDHEN, SYDVKM. CDR3 sequence reads: CASRRGDRVFYEQYF. Here the CDR3 DNA reads TGTGCCAGCAGGCGGGGGGACAGGGTTTTCTACGAGCAGTACTTC.

The V call is TRBV6-6, the J call TRBJ1-5; a possible D gene is TRBD1 (6 bases). CDR3 length equals 15 residues. V was cut by 5 bases and J by 4 bases, with 15 bases left in between. Germline V gene sequence: CDR1 MNHNY, CDR2 SVGAGI (reference sequence). CDR3 loop: CASSTLQGFNQPQHF. CDR3 nucleotides: TGTGCCAGCAGTACATTACAGGGTTTTAATCAGCCCCAGCATTTT.

This chain joins TRBV7-6 and TRBJ2-2; D is possibly TRBD1 or TRBD2 (5 bases each). The V gene lost 8 bases and the J gene lost 0 bases, with 19 bases spanning the gap. CDR1 and CDR2 from the germline V gene are SGHVS and FNYEAQ. The CDR3 is 17 amino acids. The CDR3 here is CASGAYSGTANTGELFF. CDR3 bases: TGTGCCAGCGGGGCCTATTCGGGAACCGCGAACACCGGGGAGCTGTTTTTT.

The rearrangement links TRBV6-1 to TRBJ2-1, with TRBD2 matching over 7 bases. CDR3 length: 14 residues. The V gene's germline CDR1 is MNHNS and CDR2 SASEGT. V trimming: 7 bases; J trimming: 4 bases; junction bases outside the gene matches: 7. The CDR3 nucleotides are TGTGCCAGCACTGCTAGCGGAAAATACAATGAGCAGTTCTTC. Amino acid sequence: CASTASGKYNEQFF.

The rearrangement links TRBV9 to TRBJ1-4, with D possibly being TRBD1 (6 bases). The V gene's germline CDR1 is SGDLS and CDR2 YYNGEE. Trimming pared 0 bases from V and 7 bases from J, leaving 13 bases between. CDR3 length equals 15 residues. CDR3 protein: CASSVGDNLGEKLFF. The CDR3, as DNA: TGTGCCAGCAGCGTAGGGGACAATCTGGGTGAAAAACTGTTTTTT.

The rearrangement joins TRBV7-9 to TRBJ1-2; perhaps TRBD1 as D (5 bases). Trimming cost V 8 bases and J 2 bases, with 12 bases left between them. The CDR3 length is 13 residues. Germline CDR1 and CDR2: SEHNR and FQNEAQ (reference sequence). CDR3 in amino acids: CASLTRGNYGYTF. Written as DNA, the CDR3 is TGTGCCAGCCTAACAAGGGGCAACTATGGCTACACCTTC.

This clone has only a few counts. The chain couples TRBV4-2 to TRBJ2-7; D is uncertain. The ends were cut back, 0 bases at V and 0 bases at J, with 12 bases in the middle. Germline values: CDR1 LGHNA, CDR2 YNFKEQ. The CDR3 runs 16 residues. CDR3 amino acids: CASSQDLGRNSYEQYF. Written as DNA, the CDR3 is TGTGCCAGCAGCCAAGATTTGGGCCGCAACTCCTACGAGCAGTACTTC.

DNA of the CDR3: TGTGCCAGCATGGCAAGGGATACGCAGTATTTT. Translated, it gives CASMARDTQYF. J is TRBJ2-3 and V is TRBV2; D unclear. This CDR3 has 11 residues. V was clipped by 7 bases and J by 6 bases, with 8 bases between them. CDR1 is SNHLY, CDR2 FYNNEI, per germline.

V is TRBV10-3 and J is TRBJ1-5; unclear D gene. V was pared by 2 bases and J by 8 bases, with 10 bases between. The CDR3 is 13 residues long. Per germline, CDR1 ENHRY and CDR2 SYGVKD. In DNA form, the CDR3 reads TGTGCCATCAGTGAGGGACTTATAGAGCCCCAGCATTTT. This codes for CAISEGLIEPQHF.

J is TRBJ2-5 and V is TRBV19, with D tentatively TRBD1 (6 bases). CDR3 length: 16 amino acids. With 3 bases removed from V and 4 bases from J, the gap between germline ends came to 18 bases. Germline assignment: CDR1 LNHDA and CDR2 SQIVND (reference sequence). The CDR3 protein is CASSMRGHQGPETQYF. CDR3 coding DNA: TGTGCCAGTAGTATGAGGGGCCACCAGGGGCCAGAGACCCAGTACTTC.

This chain connects TRBV18 to TRBJ2-7, with D perhaps TRBD1 or TRBD2 (6 bases each). V lost 0 bases and J lost 0, with 9 bases in between. There are 15 residues in the CDR3. Germline-derived CDR1 and CDR2 are KGHSH and LQKENI. The CDR3 reads CASSPPGGRSYEQYF. The CDR3 nucleotides read TGTGCCAGCTCACCACCGGGGGGCCGCTCCTACGAGCAGTACTTC.

The chain is built from TRBV15 and TRBJ1-3; the D is unclear. The germline CDR1 and CDR2 sequences are LNHNV and YYDKDF (reference sequence). V was cut by 0 bases and J by 6 bases, with 9 bases left in between. This CDR3 spans 14 amino acids. CDR3 bases: TGTGCCACCAGCAGAGATCATGGAGAAAACACCATATATTTT. Amino acid sequence: CATSRDHGENTIYF.

CDR3 residues: CASSRDKDAAYEQYF. In DNA form, the CDR3 reads TGTGCCAGCAGCCGCGATAAGGACGCGGCCTACGAGCAGTACTTC. The chain couples TRBV7-2 to TRBJ2-7; D gene uncertain. Germline V gene lookup returns CDR1 SGHTA and CDR2 FQGNSA. Trimming stripped 5 bases from V and 2 bases from J, with 16 bases between. The CDR3 spans 15 residues.

The chain is built from TRBV19 and TRBJ2-5, with 12 bases that match TRBD1. The CDR3 is made up of 16 amino acids. Germline-derived CDR1 and CDR2 are LNHDA and SQIVND (reference sequence). V lost 1 base, J lost 5 bases, and 5 bases stayed unmatched. The DNA for the CDR3 is TGTGCCAGTAGTATAGGAGGGACAGGGGGCCGTGAGACCCAGTACTTC. This encodes CASSIGGTGGRETQYF.

V gene TRBV11-3 combines with J gene TRBJ1-1; 7 positions agree with TRBD1. The V and J ends lost 3 bases and 1 base, in that order; junction bases with no gene match: 2. This CDR3 region has 14 residues. Germline V gene data show CDR1 as SGHNT and CDR2 as YENEEA. The CDR3 sequence: CASSFGTENTEAFF. The CDR3 DNA is TGTGCCAGCAGCTTTGGGACAGAGAACACTGAAGCTTTCTTT. The full variable domain, completed using reference TRBV11-3 and TRBJ1-1, is EAGVVQSPRYKIIEKKQPVAFWCNPISGHNTLYWYLQNLGQGPELLIRYENEEAVDDSQLPKDRFSAERLKGVDSTLKIQPAELGDSAVYLCASSFGTENTEAFFGQGTRLTVV.

This rearrangement joins TRBV9 to TRBJ1-1; possibly TRBD1 for D (5 bases). Germline V gene data show CDR1 as SGDLS and CDR2 as YYNGEE. The CDR3 is 13 amino acids. V lost 0 bases to trimming and J lost 9 bases, with 12 bases between them. The CDR3 protein is CASSVAQEGKAFF. CDR3 nucleotides: TGTGCCAGCAGCGTAGCACAGGAGGGTAAAGCTTTCTTT.

The genes are TRBV11-3 and TRBJ2-3, with a weak D call TRBD2 (6 bases). Trimming pared 5 bases from V and 2 bases from J, leaving 14 bases between. This CDR3 region has 15 residues. The germline V gene has CDR1 SGHNT and CDR2 YENEEA. CDR3 residues: CASSQRGFYTDTQYF. In DNA form, the CDR3 reads TGTGCCAGCAGCCAACGGGGGTTTTACACAGATACGCAGTATTTT.

The chain recombines TRBV6-5 with TRBJ2-7; TRBD2 matches at 10 bases. Germline-derived CDR1 and CDR2 are MNHEY and SVGAGI. This CDR3 is 16 amino acids long. The junction had 6 bases not matched to a gene; V was cut back by 4 bases and J by 0 bases. The CDR3 coding sequence is TGTGCCAGCAGTTTTTCTAGCGGGGGTAGCTCCTACGAGCAGTACTTC. It translates to CASSFSSGGSSYEQYF.

This clone occurred once. The CDR3 protein is CASSPRTGRVGSNTEAFF. In DNA, the CDR3 is TGTGCCAGCTCACCTCGGACAGGAAGGGTGGGATCGAACACTGAAGCTTTCTTT. The rearrangement uses TRBV18 and TRBJ1-1; 7 bases align to TRBD1. The CDR3 has 18 residues. Germline CDR1 KGHSH, CDR2 LQKENI. Trimming cost V 3 bases and J 1 base; bases outside gene matches: 14.

The chain joins TRBV23-1 to TRBJ2-7; the D is unclear. TRBV23-1 belongs to the ORF category, with a function that is uncertain. Trimming took off 4 bases at V and 0 bases at J, with 7 bases between the two ends. The CDR3 is made up of 13 amino acids. The chain's CDR3 is CASSPATSYEQYF. CDR3 DNA sequence: TGCGCCAGCAGTCCAGCCACCTCCTACGAGCAGTACTTC.

The chain links TRBV11-2 to TRBJ1-1, with D tentatively TRBD1 (5 bases). Germline V lookup: CDR1 SGHAT, CDR2 FQNNGV. This CDR3 has 15 residues. Trimming removed 1 base from V and 1 base from J, with 10 bases in between. CDR3 in amino acids: CASSLAGTGNTEAFF. The DNA of the CDR3 is TGTGCCAGCAGCTTAGCGGGGACGGGGAACACTGAAGCTTTCTTT.

The chain employs TRBV6-5 and TRBJ1-2; D unresolved. V lost 0 bases, J lost 2 bases, and 13 bases lay in between. CDR3 length: 16 amino acids. CDR1 MNHEY and CDR2 SVGAGI come from the germline V gene. The DNA of the CDR3 is TGTGCCAGCAGTTACTCGTACCGTGGAGGAAACTATGGCTACACCTTC. It translates to CASSYSYRGGNYGYTF.

This clone counts as medium-sized. The rearrangement links TRBV29-1 to TRBJ1-1, with D possibly matching TRBD1 (6 bases). Germline assignment: CDR1 SQVTM and CDR2 ANQGSEA. The CDR3 has 15 residues. V was clipped by 1 base and J by 7 bases, with 19 bases between them. CDR3 amino acids: CSVEAPTGRGVEAFF. The CDR3 DNA follows: TGCAGCGTTGAAGCTCCAACAGGGAGGGGAGTTGAAGCTTTCTTT. Using reference TRBV29-1 and TRBJ1-1 for the parts outside the CDR3, the full variable domain is SAVISQKPSRDICQRGTSLTIQCQVDSQVTMMFWYRQQPGQSLTLIATANQGSEATYESGFVIDKFPISRPNLTFSTLTVSNMSPEDSSIYLCSVEAPTGRGVEAFFGQGTRLTVV.

The V gene is TRBV5-1, the J gene TRBJ2-5; 10 bases map to TRBD2. This CDR3 is built from 14 residues. Losses at the gene ends were 4 bases for V and 4 bases for J; bases not matched to a gene: 4. Looked up from germline, CDR1 is SGHRS and CDR2 is YFSETQ. The CDR3 bases are TGCGCCAGCAGCACCGGGACTAGCGTAGAGACCCAGTACTTC. Translating gives CASSTGTSVETQYF. Variable domain in full (rest from reference TRBV5-1 and TRBJ2-5): KAGVTQTPRYLIKTRGQQVTLSCSPISGHRSVSWYQQTPGQGLQFLFEYFSETQRNKGNFPGRFSGRQFSNSRSEMNVSTLELGDSALYLCASSTGTSVETQYFGPGTRLLVL.